This T cell receptor beta chain is from a study of T cell responses to AZD1222 COVID-19 vaccine. General observations from the study: A rise in Spike-specific TCR breadth and depth followed two AZD1222 doses. The donor group comprised mostly white British people and more females; the analysis possibly underestimated clonal diversity.

The protocol was immunoSEQ multiplex PCR, while the TCRdb copy is restricted to in-frame clones and leaves out a portion. The table lists tens of thousands of clones, roughly 84% of them singletons, with 20% to 25% in the top ten. About this clone: Antigen: not known.

The ends were cut back, 2 bases at V and 1 base at J, with 6 bases in the middle. The CDR3 covers 13 residues. Per the germline V gene, CDR1 is SGHRS and CDR2 is YFSETQ. The rearrangement links TRBV5-1 to TRBJ1-2, with D tentatively TRBD1 (5 bases). Source: peripheral blood, taken on day 0 of MenACWY control vaccination. The clonotype originates from an adult in good health. The CDR3 protein is CASSFRDNYGYTF. CDR3 coding DNA: TGCGCCAGCAGCTTCAGGGATAACTATGGCTACACCTTC.